The clone carrying this T cell receptor (beta chain) was observed many times. Using RNA transcripts as the source, TCR beta CDR3 regions were amplified. With the HTBI primer set, the TCR CDR3 went through a first round of RT-PCR. TCRdb passed the multiplex PCR reads through MiXCR, listing each CDR3 protein once. The sample consists of hundreds of thousands of distinct CDR3 sequences, 14% to 15% of them appearing once. PBMCs were derived from around 10 ml fresh peripheral blood. The sample comes from a study of T cells in Graves' hyperthyroidism and ophthalmopathy. The germline gives CDR1 SGHRS, CDR2 YFSETQ. The CDR3 has 19 residues. The ends lost 4 bases at V and 0 bases at J; junction bases unmatched: 18.

This TCR came from a woman between 35 and 50 years old with Graves' ophthalmopathy. The gene calls are TRBV5-1 and TRBJ2-7, with 8 bases aligning to TRBD1. The specimen sequenced was blood. CDR3 sequence reads: CASSRESGGRAHRSYEQYF. DNA for the CDR3: TGCGCCAGCAGCCGCGAATCAGGGGGCAGGGCTCACCGCTCCTACGAGCAGTACTTC.